Below, one T cell receptor (beta chain) is given with its context. One end of the junction is discordant with germline, which a read error may explain. Preparation of the TCRbeta library involved a method that used unique molecular identifiers. TCRdb used MiXCR to reprocess the PCR reads, holding one entry per CDR3 protein. The sample holds around 250,000 distinct CDR3 sequences, about a tenth seen once. This sample is part of a study of T-cell reconstitution after alpha-beta-depleted transplantation in children. This CDR3 has 14 amino acids. The germline gives CDR1 LGHDT, CDR2 YNNKEL (reference sequence).

This TCR was recovered from a human donor who donated a stem cell graft to a child with SCID. The material was PBMCs from the stem cell graft donor, obtained from the stem cell graft. This sequence joins TRBV3-1 and TRBJ2-5; D is uncertain. CDR3 region: CASSQRRTQETKYF. In DNA form, the CDR3 reads TGTGCCAGCAGCCAACGACGTACCCAAGAGACCAAGTACTTC.